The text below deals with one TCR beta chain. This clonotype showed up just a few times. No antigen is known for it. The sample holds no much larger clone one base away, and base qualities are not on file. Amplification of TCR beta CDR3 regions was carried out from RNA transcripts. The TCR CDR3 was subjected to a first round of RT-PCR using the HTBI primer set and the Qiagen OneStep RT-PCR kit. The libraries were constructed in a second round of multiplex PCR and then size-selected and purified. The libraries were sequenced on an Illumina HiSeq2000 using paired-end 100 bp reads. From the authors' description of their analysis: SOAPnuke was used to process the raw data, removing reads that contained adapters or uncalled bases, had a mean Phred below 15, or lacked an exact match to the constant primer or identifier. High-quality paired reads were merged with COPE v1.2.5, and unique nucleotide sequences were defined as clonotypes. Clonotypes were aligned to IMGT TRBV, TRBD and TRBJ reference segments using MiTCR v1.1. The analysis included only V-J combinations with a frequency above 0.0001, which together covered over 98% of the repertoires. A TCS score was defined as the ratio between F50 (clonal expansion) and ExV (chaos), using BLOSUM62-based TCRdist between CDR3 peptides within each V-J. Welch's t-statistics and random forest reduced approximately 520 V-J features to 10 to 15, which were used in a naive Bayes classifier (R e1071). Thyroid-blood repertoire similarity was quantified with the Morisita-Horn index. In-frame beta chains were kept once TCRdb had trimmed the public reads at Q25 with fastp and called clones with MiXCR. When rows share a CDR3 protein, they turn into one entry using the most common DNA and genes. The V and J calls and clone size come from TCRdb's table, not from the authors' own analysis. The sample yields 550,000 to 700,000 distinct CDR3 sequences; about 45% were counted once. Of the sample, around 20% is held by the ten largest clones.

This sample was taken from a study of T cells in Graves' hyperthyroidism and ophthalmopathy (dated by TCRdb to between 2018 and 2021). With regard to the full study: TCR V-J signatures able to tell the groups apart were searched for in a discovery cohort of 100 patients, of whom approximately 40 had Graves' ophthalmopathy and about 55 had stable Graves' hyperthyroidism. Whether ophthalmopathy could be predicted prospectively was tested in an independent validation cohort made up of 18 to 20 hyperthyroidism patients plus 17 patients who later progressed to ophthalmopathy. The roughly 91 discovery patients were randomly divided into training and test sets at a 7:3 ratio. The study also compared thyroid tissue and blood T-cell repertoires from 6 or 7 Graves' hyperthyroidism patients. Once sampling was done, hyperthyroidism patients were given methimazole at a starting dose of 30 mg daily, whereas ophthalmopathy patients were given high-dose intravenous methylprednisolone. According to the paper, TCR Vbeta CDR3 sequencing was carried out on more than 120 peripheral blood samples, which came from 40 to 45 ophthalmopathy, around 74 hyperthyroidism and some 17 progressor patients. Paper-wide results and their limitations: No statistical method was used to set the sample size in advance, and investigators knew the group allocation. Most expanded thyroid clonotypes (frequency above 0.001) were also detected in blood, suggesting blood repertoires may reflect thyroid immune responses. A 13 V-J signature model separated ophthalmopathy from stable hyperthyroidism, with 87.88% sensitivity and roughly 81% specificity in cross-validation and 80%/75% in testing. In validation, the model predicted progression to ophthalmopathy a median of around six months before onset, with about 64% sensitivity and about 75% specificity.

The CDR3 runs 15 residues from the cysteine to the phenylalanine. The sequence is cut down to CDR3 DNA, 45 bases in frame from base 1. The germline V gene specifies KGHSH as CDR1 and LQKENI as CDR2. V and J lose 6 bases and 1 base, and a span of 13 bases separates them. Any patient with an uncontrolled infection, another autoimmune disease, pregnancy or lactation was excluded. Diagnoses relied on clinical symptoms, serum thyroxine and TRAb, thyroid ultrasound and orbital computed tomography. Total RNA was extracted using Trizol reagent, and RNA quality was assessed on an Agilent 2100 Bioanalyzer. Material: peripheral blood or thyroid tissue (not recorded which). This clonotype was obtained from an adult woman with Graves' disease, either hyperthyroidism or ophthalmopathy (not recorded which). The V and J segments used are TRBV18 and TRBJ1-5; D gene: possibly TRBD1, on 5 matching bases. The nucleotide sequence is TGTGCCAGCTCTCTACAGGATACCAGCAATCAGCCCCAGCATTTT. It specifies CASSLQDTSNQPQHF.